This T cell receptor (beta chain) appears in the sequencing data of a study of control samples from healthy donors and cancer patients (dated by TCRdb to the early 2020s). Points on this clone: Its antigen specificity is not known. Base qualities are not at hand, and no much larger clone is one base apart.

Library preparation used the immunoSEQ multiplex PCR assay. The clones in this table, taken by TCRdb from immuneACCESS, are in-frame only. Not every clone is retained; where verified, under half of the shortfall comes from an unresolved V gene, and the cause of the rest is unknown. The sample data list about 160,000 clones, and approximately 94% of these were observed just once. Of the sample, 12% to 15% is held by the ten largest clones. In the germline V gene, CDR1 corresponds to SQVTM and CDR2 to ANQGSEA. The CDR3 measures 12 amino acids from cysteine to phenylalanine. Only CDR3 DNA is held: 36 bases, read in frame from base 1. V is cut by 4 bases and J by 5 bases, and the space between the germline ends is 11 bases.

The clonotype comes from a man aged 55 to 70 with colorectal cancer. Sequences were obtained from PBMCs. Recombination linked TRBV29-1 to TRBJ1-1; possibly the D gene is TRBD1, per 5 matching bases. In nucleotides, the sequence is TGCAGCGTTGCCGGGGGGTGGACTGAAGCTTTCTTT. It translates as CSVAGGWTEAFF.